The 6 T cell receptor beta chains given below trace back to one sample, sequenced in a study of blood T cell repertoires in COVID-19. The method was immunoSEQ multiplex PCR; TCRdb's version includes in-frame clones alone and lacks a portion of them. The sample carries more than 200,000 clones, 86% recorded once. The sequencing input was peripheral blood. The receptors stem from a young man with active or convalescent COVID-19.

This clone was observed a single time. The CDR3 nucleotides are TGTGCCAGCAGCCGCGCCATAGACAGGGGGAATTCACCCCTCCACTTT. This encodes CASSRAIDRGNSPLHF. This chain connects TRBV7-9 to TRBJ1-6; 9 bases are a match to TRBD1. The CDR3 spans 16 residues. The V gene end was trimmed by 5 bases and the J gene end by 7 bases; junction bases not matched to a gene: 9. Germline CDR1 reads SEHNR; CDR2 reads FQNEAQ (reference sequence).

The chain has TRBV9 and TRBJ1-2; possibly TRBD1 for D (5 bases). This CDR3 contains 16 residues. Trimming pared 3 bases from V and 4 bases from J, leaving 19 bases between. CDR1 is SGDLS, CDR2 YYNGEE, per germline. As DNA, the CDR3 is TGTGCCAGCAGCGGAACTCGACAGACCTCCCCCTATGGCTACACCTTC. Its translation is CASSGTRQTSPYGYTF.

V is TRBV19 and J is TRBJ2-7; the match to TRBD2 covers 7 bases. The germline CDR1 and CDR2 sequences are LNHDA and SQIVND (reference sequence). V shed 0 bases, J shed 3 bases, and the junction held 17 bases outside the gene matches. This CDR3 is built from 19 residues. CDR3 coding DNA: TGTGCCAGTAGTATAGAGATAGGGTGTAGGGAGGGCAGATTCTACGAGCAGTACTTC. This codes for CASSIEIGCREGRFYEQYF.

CDR3 nucleotide sequence: TGTGCCAGCAGCTCCGTTACAGGGAATTTTGGCTACACCTTC. Its protein is CASSSVTGNFGYTF. This sequence joins TRBV11-2 and TRBJ1-2, with TRBD1 as a possible D gene (6 bases). The germline CDR1 and CDR2 sequences are SGHAT and FQNNGV. Deletions cut 4 bases from V and 7 bases from J, with 16 bases between. The CDR3 extends over 14 amino acids.

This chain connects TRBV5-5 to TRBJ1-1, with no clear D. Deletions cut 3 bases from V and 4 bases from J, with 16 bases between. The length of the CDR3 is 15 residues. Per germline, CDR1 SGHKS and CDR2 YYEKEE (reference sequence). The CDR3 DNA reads TGTGCCAGCAGCTCGATGAGTCGGGCGGGCACTGAAGCTTTCTTT. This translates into CASSSMSRAGTEAFF.

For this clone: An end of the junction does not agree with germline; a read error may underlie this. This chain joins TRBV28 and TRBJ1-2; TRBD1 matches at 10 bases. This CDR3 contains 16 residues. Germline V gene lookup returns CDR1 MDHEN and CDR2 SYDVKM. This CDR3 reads CASSIWTGGKKDGYTF. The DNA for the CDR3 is TGTGCCAGCAGTATATGGACAGGGGGAAAGAAGGATGGCTACACCTTC.